This TCR beta chain was sequenced in a study of molecular identifiers for immune sequencing clone quantification. TCRdb called the PCR reads again in MiXCR, with one record for every CDR3 protein. The table has under 600,000 distinct CDR3 sequences, around 23% seen once. The ends were cut back, 2 bases at V and 0 bases at J, with 7 bases in the middle. The CDR3 consists of 14 residues. Per germline, CDR1 SGHTA and CDR2 FQGNSA. Sequenced sample: naive CD8+ T cells from blood, with Jurkat cell RNA spiked in. Subset denoted: FACS-sorted CD8+CD4-CCR7+CD45RA+ naive T cells. The chain uses TRBV7-2 and TRBJ1-1; no clear D. The sequence was collected from a human donor in good health. Some libraries in this study had Jurkat cell RNA spiked in. The CDR3 nucleotides read TGTGCCAGCAGCTTAATCGAACTGAACACTGAAGCTTTCTTT. Its protein is CASSLIELNTEAFF.